The next 26 T cell receptor beta chains were all read from a single sample in a study of CD8+ T cells in alopecia areata. cDNA reverse transcribed from extracted RNA served as the sequencing template. The method was immunoSEQ multiplex PCR; TCRdb's version includes in-frame clones alone and lacks a portion of them. The data contain more than 200,000 clones, under 70% of them singletons. The source was CD4+ T cells sorted from blood, collected at week 0. Receptors were obtained from a human donor with alopecia areata.

This rearrangement joins TRBV4-1 to TRBJ2-6; possibly TRBD2 for D (5 bases). Germline V lookup: CDR1 MGHRA, CDR2 YSYEKL. Trimming pared 5 bases from V and 0 bases from J, leaving 5 bases between. CDR3 length: 14 amino acids. CDR3 sequence: CASSGLSGANVLTF. CDR3 bases: TGCGCCAGCAGCGGACTCTCTGGGGCCAACGTCCTGACTTTC.

CDR3: CASSVVAGVEAFF. CDR3 DNA sequence: TGTGCCAGCAGCGTAGTGGCAGGCGTTGAAGCTTTCTTT. The chain recombines TRBV9 with TRBJ1-1; D gene uncertain. CDR3 length: 13 amino acids. The germline V gene encodes CDR1 SGDLS and CDR2 YYNGEE. The ends were cut back, 0 bases at V and 7 bases at J, with 10 bases in the middle.

The chain links TRBV29-1 to TRBJ2-3, with D unclear. From germline, CDR1 is SQVTM and CDR2 ANQGSEA. V dropped 8 bases and J dropped 0 bases, with 15 bases sitting between them. This CDR3 is built from 14 residues. The CDR3 coding sequence is TGCAGCACTCAGGCTTACTCTAGCACAGATACGCAGTATTTT. Amino acid sequence: CSTQAYSSTDTQYF.

A word on this clone: Within the sample, other DNA sequences also encode this same CDR3. V gene TRBV11-2 combines with J gene TRBJ1-1; D call uncertain. V gave up 3 bases and J gave up 4 bases, with 6 bases separating them. CDR3 length: 12 residues. Germline loops: CDR1 SGHAT, CDR2 FQNNGV. CDR3 DNA sequence: TGTGCCAGCAGCTTTCTCGGCACTGAAGCTTTCTTT. This codes for CASSFLGTEAFF.

The chain has TRBV10-3 and TRBJ1-2; D is undetermined. This CDR3 contains 14 residues. V gave up 3 bases and J gave up 5 bases, with 13 bases separating them. Germline V gives CDR1 ENHRY, CDR2 SYGVKD. The CDR3 DNA sequence: TGTGCCATCAGTGACTTGACGGAAAATTATGGCTACACCTTC. It encodes CAISDLTENYGYTF.

The genes are TRBV19 and TRBJ2-7; 7 nucleotides align to TRBD1. This CDR3 has 12 residues. Germline lookup yields CDR1 LNHDA and CDR2 SQIVND (reference sequence). The junction had 5 bases not matched to a gene; V was cut back by 5 bases and J by 7 bases. Written as DNA, the CDR3 is TGTGCCAGTAGTCCTACAGGGGAAGAGCAGTACTTC. Amino acids: CASSPTGEEQYF.

The V gene is TRBV5-1, the J gene TRBJ2-7; D is possibly TRBD1 or TRBD2 (5 bases each). Between the trimmed V and J ends, which lost 1 base and 2 bases, there was a span of 13 bases. CDR1 and CDR2 from the germline V gene are SGHRS and YFSETQ. CDR3 length: 15 residues. CDR3 sequence: CASSLKGTGTYEQYF. CDR3 DNA: TGCGCCAGCAGCTTGAAGGGGACGGGAACCTACGAGCAGTACTTC.

This clone occurred many times. The chain has TRBV11-2 and TRBJ2-1; D gene uncertain. The CDR3 length is 13 residues. In germline, CDR1 is SGHAT, CDR2 FQNNGV. Trimming stripped 5 bases from V and 1 base from J, with 6 bases between. CDR3: CASSLRSYNEQFF. The CDR3, as DNA: TGTGCCAGCAGCCTCAGGTCCTACAATGAGCAGTTCTTC.

CDR3 amino acids: CASSRDSSPGNTIYF. CDR3 sequence (DNA): TGTGCCAGCAGCCGGGACAGTTCGCCTGGAAACACCATATATTTT. J is TRBJ1-3 and V is TRBV25-1; TRBD1 matches 7 bases. V lost 6 bases and J lost 2; bases outside the gene matches: 7. This CDR3 is 15 amino acids long. The germline gives CDR1 MGHDK, CDR2 SYGVNS.

This clone came up once. The chain combines TRBV2 with TRBJ2-5, with TRBD1 identical over 11 bases. CDR3 length: 14 amino acids. V dropped 6 bases and J dropped 2; count of bases not matched to a gene: 2. Germline assignment: CDR1 SNHLY and CDR2 FYNNEI. CDR3 sequence: CASSGQGAQETQYF. The CDR3 region has the DNA TGTGCCAGCAGCGGACAGGGGGCTCAAGAGACCCAGTACTTC.

This chain links TRBV29-1 with TRBJ2-5; 14 positions agree with TRBD2. J lost 0 bases, V lost 2 bases, and 11 bases had no gene match. Germline loops: CDR1 SQVTM, CDR2 ANQGSEA. The CDR3 has 19 amino acids. CDR3 in amino acids: CSVELQGRTSGGYQETQYF. For the CDR3, the DNA is TGCAGCGTTGAACTACAGGGAAGGACTAGCGGGGGGTACCAAGAGACCCAGTACTTC.

V is TRBV30 and J is TRBJ2-1; D is possibly TRBD1 (6 bases). CDR3 length: 15 residues. The germline CDR1 and CDR2 sequences are GTSNPN and SVGIG (reference sequence). Trimming took off 1 base at V and 0 bases at J, with 10 bases between the two ends. The CDR3 DNA sequence: TGTGCCTGGAGTGGGGGACACAGCTCCTACAATGAGCAGTTCTTC. Translation: CAWSGGHSSYNEQFF. The whole variable domain, filled in from reference TRBV30 and TRBJ2-1, reads SQTIHQWPATLVQPVGSPLSLECTVEGTSNPNLYWYRQAAGRGLQLLFYSVGIGQISSEVPQNLSASRPQDRQFILSSKKLLLSDSGFYLCAWSGGHSSYNEQFFGPGTRLTVL.

J is TRBJ1-2 and V is TRBV25-1; possibly TRBD1 for D (6 bases). The CDR3 totals 14 residues. Germline V gene data show CDR1 as MGHDK and CDR2 as SYGVNS. Trimming shortened V by 4 bases and J by 4 bases, and 13 bases separated the two germline ends. In DNA, the CDR3 is TGTGCCAGCAGTGGTTACAGGGAGACCTATGGCTACACCTTC. This translates into CASSGYRETYGYTF.

V and J are TRBV5-4 and TRBJ1-1; D gene unclear. V was trimmed by 3 bases and J by 0 bases, leaving 12 bases between them. The CDR3 spans 15 residues. Germline loops: CDR1 SGHNT, CDR2 YYREEE (reference sequence). The CDR3 loop reads CASSSEFYMNTEAFF. The CDR3 DNA reads as TGTGCCAGCAGCTCCGAGTTTTACATGAACACTGAAGCTTTCTTT.

Points on this clone: Other nucleotide sequences from this sample produce the same CDR3. V usage is TRBV29-1 and J usage is TRBJ2-1; D might be TRBD2 (5 bases). Per the germline V gene, CDR1 is SQVTM and CDR2 is ANQGSEA. Trimming removed 4 bases at V and 3 bases at J, with 7 bases between. This CDR3 has 12 residues. DNA of the CDR3: TGCAGCGTTGCCAGCGGCTACAATGAGCAGTTCTTC. Protein product: CSVASGYNEQFF.

This clone was counted a few times. V and J are TRBV29-1 and TRBJ2-5; maybe TRBD2 (6 bases). The CDR3 runs 13 residues. The ends were cut back, 4 bases at V and 3 bases at J, with 12 bases in the middle. In germline, CDR1 is SQVTM, CDR2 ANQGSEA. The CDR3 loop is CSVGRRREETQYF. The CDR3 bases are TGCAGCGTTGGAAGGCGGAGGGAAGAGACCCAGTACTTC.

V usage is TRBV15 and J usage is TRBJ2-5; possible D gene TRBD2, 5 bases. The CDR3 consists of 16 residues. Germline V lookup: CDR1 LNHNV, CDR2 YYDKDF (reference sequence). V shed 7 bases and J shed 2 bases, with 20 bases lying between them. The chain's CDR3 is CATMIRIRGTQETQYF. DNA for the CDR3: TGTGCCACCATGATAAGAATTCGGGGTACGCAAGAGACCCAGTACTTC. Based on the CDR3 plus reference TRBV15 and TRBJ2-5, the full variable domain is DAMVIQNPRYQVTQFGKPVTLSCSQTLNHNVMYWYQQKSSQAPKLLFHYYDKDFNNEADTPDNFQSRRPNTSFCFLDIRSPGLGDTAMYLCATMIRIRGTQETQYFGPGTRLLVL.

For this clone: Within the sample, other DNA sequences also encode this same CDR3. The V gene is TRBV29-1, the J gene TRBJ2-7; 7 bases are a match to TRBD1. This CDR3 spans 12 amino acids. The germline CDR1 and CDR2 sequences are SQVTM and ANQGSEA. J lost 0 bases, V lost 7 bases, and 3 bases had no gene match. CDR3 sequence reads: CSGGQSSYEQYF. CDR3 sequence (DNA): TGCAGCGGGGGACAGAGCTCCTACGAGCAGTACTTC.

The chain combines TRBV2 with TRBJ2-6; a possible D gene is TRBD1 (6 bases). CDR3 length equals 15 residues. The V gene lost 4 bases and the J gene lost 2 bases, with 9 bases spanning the gap. CDR1 and CDR2 (germline): SNHLY, FYNNEI. The CDR3, as DNA: TGTGCCAGCAGTGGACAGGCTCCTGGGGCCAACGTCCTGACTTTC. This gives the protein CASSGQAPGANVLTF.

This clone was seen only a few times. CDR3 amino acids: CASSQLTGNEQYF. The CDR3 DNA is TGCGCCAGCAGCCAACTCACAGGGAACGAGCAGTACTTC. This sequence joins TRBV4-3 and TRBJ2-7; possibly TRBD1 for D (6 bases). Trimming stripped 2 bases from V and 5 bases from J, with 10 bases between. This CDR3 has 13 residues. CDR1 and CDR2 (germline): LGHNA, YSLEER.

This chain's CDR3 is CSVEGWNTEAFF. CDR3 nucleotides: TGCAGCGTTGAGGGCTGGAACACTGAAGCTTTCTTT. The V and J genes are TRBV29-1 and TRBJ1-1, with D unclear. The CDR3 is 12 amino acids. Germline V gives CDR1 SQVTM, CDR2 ANQGSEA. Trimming cost V 3 bases and J 1 base, with 6 bases left between them. The complete variable domain, with remaining parts taken from reference TRBV29-1 and TRBJ1-1, reads SAVISQKPSRDICQRGTSLTIQCQVDSQVTMMFWYRQQPGQSLTLIATANQGSEATYESGFVIDKFPISRPNLTFSTLTVSNMSPEDSSIYLCSVEGWNTEAFFGQGTRLTVV.

This clone turned up a few times. DNA of the CDR3: TGTGCCAGCAGCCAATCCAGGGAGCTAGGCTACACCTTC. As protein: CASSQSRELGYTF. The rearrangement uses TRBV14 and TRBJ1-2; weak D call: TRBD1 (5 bases). Germline CDR1 reads SGHDN; CDR2 reads FVKESK. The CDR3 runs to 13 residues. Trimming cost V 2 bases and J 8 bases, with 12 bases left between them.

The chain carries TRBV15 and TRBJ2-7; TRBD2 is a possible D gene (5 bases). This CDR3 has 15 amino acids. V was shortened by 1 base and J by 2 bases, with 12 bases between the two germline ends. CDR1 and CDR2 from the germline V gene are LNHNV and YYDKDF (reference sequence). The CDR3 here is CATSRAGPGAYEQYF. CDR3 DNA: TGTGCCACCAGCAGAGCGGGTCCCGGGGCCTACGAGCAGTACTTC. The full variable domain, with the rest looked up from reference TRBV15 and TRBJ2-7, is DAMVIQNPRYQVTQFGKPVTLSCSQTLNHNVMYWYQQKSSQAPKLLFHYYDKDFNNEADTPDNFQSRRPNTSFCFLDIRSPGLGDTAMYLCATSRAGPGAYEQYFGPGTRLTVT.

The chain joins TRBV29-1 to TRBJ2-5, with 11 bases that match TRBD2. The trim removed 6 bases at V and 1 base at J, leaving 7 bases unmatched. This CDR3 has 15 residues. The germline gives CDR1 SQVTM, CDR2 ANQGSEA. For the CDR3, the DNA is TGCAGCGTCGACCGACTAGCGGGGCTCCAAGAGACCCAGTACTTC. Its translation: CSVDRLAGLQETQYF.

The CDR3 loop is CASSPTQGVNSPLHF. CDR3 nucleotides: TGCGCCAGCAGCCCAACGCAGGGGGTAAATTCACCCCTCCACTTT. V is TRBV4-3 and J is TRBJ1-6; 7 bases line up with TRBD1. The ends lost 4 bases at V and 7 bases at J; junction bases unmatched: 7. The CDR3 covers 15 residues. Looked up from germline, CDR1 is LGHNA and CDR2 is YSLEER.

A few counts support this clone. V is TRBV4-2 and J is TRBJ2-2, with 8 positions matching TRBD1. The V and J ends lost 3 bases and 6 bases, in that order; junction bases with no gene match: 9. Germline CDR1 LGHNA, CDR2 YNFKEQ. The CDR3 spans 16 residues. CDR3 nucleotide sequence: TGTGCCAGCAGCCAGAGGACAGGGTTGGTCTCCGGGGAGCTGTTTTTT. Translated, it gives CASSQRTGLVSGELFF.